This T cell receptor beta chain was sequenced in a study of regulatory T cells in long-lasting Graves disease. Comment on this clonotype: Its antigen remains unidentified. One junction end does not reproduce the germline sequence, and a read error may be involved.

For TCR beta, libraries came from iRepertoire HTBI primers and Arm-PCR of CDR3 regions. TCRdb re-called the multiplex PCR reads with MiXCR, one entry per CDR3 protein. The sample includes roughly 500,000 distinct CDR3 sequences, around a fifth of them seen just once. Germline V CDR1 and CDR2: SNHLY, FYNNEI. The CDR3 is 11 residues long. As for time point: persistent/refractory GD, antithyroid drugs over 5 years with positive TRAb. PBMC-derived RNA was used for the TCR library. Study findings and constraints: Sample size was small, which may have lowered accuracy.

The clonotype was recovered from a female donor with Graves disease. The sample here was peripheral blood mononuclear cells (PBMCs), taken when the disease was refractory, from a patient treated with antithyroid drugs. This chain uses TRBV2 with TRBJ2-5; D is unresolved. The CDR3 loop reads CASSSQETRYF. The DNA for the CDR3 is TGTGCCAGCAGTTCTCAAGAGACCCGGTACTTC.